The next 15 T cell receptor beta chains were all read from a single sample in a study of CD8+CD57+ T cells in acquired aplastic anemia (dated by TCRdb to 2016 to 2019). This sample was sequenced with an Illumina HiSeq 2000. Genomic DNA served as template for TCR beta VDJ combination and CDR3 sequence profiling. Clones were called with MiXCR by TCRdb after fastp trimmed the public reads at Q25, and only in-frame beta chains were retained. Each record represents a unique CDR3 protein, reported with the most common genes and DNA among its rows. For this sample there are hundreds of thousands of distinct CDR3 sequences; 65% to 75% appear just once. The ten top clones hold 4% of the sample. Sequencing used sorted CD4+, CD8+, or CD8+CD57+ T cells (not recorded which) from PBMCs. These TCRs come from a human donor in good health, serving as a control.

Points on this clonotype: A junction boundary mismatches the germline segment, possibly from a read error. The chain joins TRBV7-6 to TRBJ2-7; no clear D. The CDR3 extends over 16 amino acids. Germline CDR1 and CDR2: SGHVS and FNYEAQ. CDR3 amino acids: CASSPVALRSSYEQYF. The CDR3 coding sequence is TGCGCCAGCAGCCCAGTGGCCCTACGCAGCTCCTACGAGCAGTACTTC.

This clonotype showed up just once. Given the absence of the conserved phenylalanine or tryptophan at the CDR3 end, a read error is likely. The chain combines TRBV15 with TRBJ1-1, with TRBD1 matching 9 bases. The CDR3 is made up of 14 amino acids. Germline-derived CDR1 and CDR2 are LNHNV and YYDKDF (reference sequence). V was clipped by 5 bases and J by 6 bases; unmatched bases: 7. Here the CDR3 DNA reads TGTGCCACCAGCTGGGGGACAGGGAGTGCTGAAGCTTTCTAT. Its protein product is CATSWGTGSAEAFY.

The chain has TRBV7-4 and TRBJ1-2; D might be TRBD1 (5 bases). From germline, CDR1 is SGHVT and CDR2 SQSDAQ. The CDR3 runs 16 residues. Trimming pared 5 bases from V and 4 bases from J, leaving 20 bases between. DNA of the CDR3: TGTGCCAGCAGCGGAGGGGTTGGAGGCGTGACCTATGGCTACACCTTC. This translates into CASSGGVGGVTYGYTF.

In its sample, this clonotype was seen once. One junction end does not reproduce the germline sequence, and a read error may be involved. The chain employs TRBV5-1 and TRBJ2-3; TRBD2 aligns across 8 bases. The CDR3 is 16 amino acids. The V gene's germline CDR1 is SGHRS and CDR2 YFSETQ. The CDR3 bases are TGTGCCAGCAGCCCCGAGGGGACTAGGGGCACAGATACGCAGTATTTT. Its protein is CASSPEGTRGTDTQYF.

V gene TRBV20-1 combines with J gene TRBJ1-6, with D unclear. Germline CDR1 is DFQATT and CDR2 is SNEGSKA (reference sequence). The CDR3 is made up of 14 amino acids. Trimming stripped 4 bases from V and 4 bases from J, with 11 bases between. The CDR3 region is CSATRGGYNSPLHF. The CDR3 DNA is TGCAGTGCTACCCGGGGAGGGTATAATTCACCCCTCCACTTT.

This clonotype was seen many times. The V and J genes are TRBV6-1 and TRBJ1-6; D possibly corresponds to TRBD1 (6 bases). Per the germline V gene, CDR1 is MNHNS and CDR2 is SASEGT. The CDR3 has 15 residues. Trimming took 4 bases from V and 5 from J, leaving 12 bases between them. CDR3 DNA sequence: TGTGCCAGCAGTGTTGTCAGGGGAAATAATTCACCCCTCCACTTT. It translates to CASSVVRGNNSPLHF.

The CDR3 region has the DNA TGTGCCTGGAGCTTAGCGGGGGGCGCACATACAGATACGCAGTATTTT. Protein: CAWSLAGGAHTDTQYF. V is TRBV30 and J is TRBJ2-3, with 10 nucleotides matching TRBD2. From germline, CDR1 is GTSNPN and CDR2 SVGIG (reference sequence). This CDR3 spans 16 amino acids. J was trimmed by 3 bases and V by 3 bases; bases with no gene match: 9.

The chain couples TRBV11-2 to TRBJ1-3; D gene uncertain. V was clipped by 2 bases and J by 2 bases, with 7 bases between them. The CDR3 is 14 amino acids. Germline V gene data show CDR1 as SGHAT and CDR2 as FQNNGV. CDR3 coding DNA: TGTGCCAGCAGCTTAATCGTGGCTGGAAACACCATATATTTT. It translates to CASSLIVAGNTIYF.

Note on this clonotype: One end of the junction fails to match germline, which may point to a read error. The chain links TRBV7-8 to TRBJ1-5; 7 nucleotides line up with TRBD1. Per germline, CDR1 SGHVS and CDR2 FQNEAQ. The CDR3 runs 15 residues. For the CDR3, the DNA is TGTGCCACCAGCAGGGGGGCGATTAGCGATCAGCCCCAGCATTTT. Translated: CATSRGAISDQPQHF.

Of note for this clonotype: No conserved phenylalanine or tryptophan is present at the end of the CDR3, so a read error is the likely explanation. The chain recombines TRBV5-1 with TRBJ1-1; no clear D gene. The CDR3 length is 13 residues. In germline, CDR1 is SGHRS, CDR2 YFSETQ. The CDR3 protein is CASSVEVNTEAFS. CDR3 DNA: TGTGCCAGCAGTGTAGAAGTGAACACTGAAGCTTTCTCT.

This clonotype was observed a few times. This sequence joins TRBV25-1 and TRBJ2-3, with 7 bases lining up with TRBD2. V was pared by 5 bases and J by 3 bases, with 8 bases of the junction left unmatched. From germline, CDR1 is MGHDK and CDR2 SYGVNS. The CDR3 contains 15 residues. The CDR3 protein is CASSPSGRVTDTQYF. The CDR3 DNA follows: TGTGCCAGCAGTCCTTCGGGGAGGGTTACAGATACGCAGTATTTT.

Remarks on this clonotype: Its ends do not fully match the called genes, so a read error is possible. This chain links TRBV5-6 with TRBJ2-5, with D possibly being TRBD1 (6 bases). The CDR3 is 14 amino acids. The germline V gene has CDR1 SGHDT and CDR2 YYEEEE. The CDR3 region is CASRGHRTSIRNLF. The CDR3 bases are TGTGCCAGCAGGGGACACCGGACAAGCATTCGGAACCTCTTC.

V gene TRBV7-2 combines with J gene TRBJ2-3, with 10 bases fitting TRBD2. This CDR3 has 16 amino acids. Germline V CDR1 and CDR2: SGHTA, FQGNSA. V was clipped by 5 bases and J by 0 bases; unmatched bases: 5. DNA for the CDR3: TGTGCCAGCAGCCCTTATAGCGGGGGGAGCACAGATACGCAGTATTTT. Amino acid sequence: CASSPYSGGSTDTQYF.

The chain couples TRBV20-1 to TRBJ2-7; 8 bases match TRBD1. The CDR3 is 15 amino acids. The junction had 7 bases not matched to a gene; V was cut back by 3 bases and J by 0 bases. Germline CDR1 reads DFQATT; CDR2 reads SNEGSKA (reference sequence). CDR3 nucleotides: TGCAGTGCTAGCCGACAGGGGTCGACCTCCTACGAGCAGTACTTC. This sequence encodes CSASRQGSTSYEQYF.

This clonotype was recorded only once. The rearrangement links TRBV5-1 to TRBJ2-5, with a possible D match to TRBD2 (5 bases). Germline values: CDR1 SGHRS, CDR2 YFSETQ. This CDR3 spans 14 amino acids. V lost 0 bases and J 8 bases, leaving 14 bases between the germline ends. The CDR3 DNA reads TGCGCCAGCAGCTTGGGACGGCAAACGGGAACCCAGTACTTC. Amino acids: CASSLGRQTGTQYF. Full variable domain (rest looked up from reference TRBV5-1 and TRBJ2-5): KAGVTQTPRYLIKTRGQQVTLSCSPISGHRSVSWYQQTPGQGLQFLFEYFSETQRNKGNFPGRFSGRQFSNSRSEMNVSTLELGDSALYLCASSLGRQTGTQYFGPGTRLLVL.